A selection of T cell receptor beta chains follows, all from one sample in a study of cytomegalovirus exposure and HLA in healthy donors. The assay was immunoSEQ multiplex PCR, and TCRdb's table has in-frame clones only and misses some. This table lists about 52,000 clones. Input material: PBMCs. Source of these receptors: an older woman in good health and CMV-seropositive. Each CDR3 is given with its conserved first and last residue. The D gene is left open where the match is weak.

V gene	J gene	D gene	CDR3 protein	CDR3 DNA
TRBV19	TRBJ1-2	TRBD1	CASSYDRDYGYTF	TGTGCCAGTAGTTACGACAGGGACTATGGCTACACCTTC
TRBV19	TRBJ2-7	.	CASRNSGISYEQYF	TGTGCCAGTAGAAATTCAGGGATTTCTTACGAGCAGTACTTC
TRBV5-1	TRBJ1-1	.	CASSLAGLQVGASNTEAFF	TGCGCCAGCAGCTTGGCCGGATTACAGGTTGGGGCCTCGAACACTGAAGCTTTCTTT
TRBV19	TRBJ1-1	.	CASSIGSGNTEAFF	TGTGCCAGTAGTATTGGCTCGGGGAACACTGAAGCTTTCTTT
TRBV5-4	TRBJ2-2	TRBD2	CASRDGTSGGDTGELFF	TGTGCCAGCAGGGATGGGACTAGCGGGGGCGACACCGGGGAGCTGTTTTTT
TRBV5-1	TRBJ2-2	.	CASSPGQPSNTGELFF	TGCGCCAGCAGCCCCGGACAGCCTTCCAACACCGGGGAGCTGTTTTTT
TRBV5-6	TRBJ1-5	.	CASSLAAGRGQPQHF	TGTGCCAGCAGCTTGGCGGCCGGCCGGGGTCAGCCCCAGCATTTT
TRBV13	TRBJ2-7	.	CASSFVGGEQYF	TGTGCCAGCAGCTTCGTTGGCGGCGAGCAGTACTTC
TRBV6-5	TRBJ2-1	TRBD2	CASSSRLAGANEQFF	TGTGCCAGCAGTTCCAGACTAGCGGGGGCGAATGAGCAGTTCTTC
TRBV5-6	TRBJ1-4	.	CASSPRTGGTNEKLFF	TGTGCCAGCAGCCCCAGGACGGGGGGGACAAATGAAAAACTGTTTTTT
TRBV9	TRBJ2-2	TRBD1	CASSPRTGKNTGELFF	TGTGCCAGCAGCCCTCGGACAGGGAAGAACACCGGGGAGCTGTTTTTT
TRBV6-1	TRBJ1-5	TRBD1	CASSDQGAGYSNQPQHF	TGTGCCAGCAGTGACCAGGGGGCCGGGTATAGCAATCAGCCCCAGCATTTT
TRBV15	TRBJ2-2	TRBD2	CATKRGDNTGELFF	TGTGCCACCAAGCGGGGGGACAACACCGGGGAGCTGTTTTTT
TRBV6-5	TRBJ2-1	TRBD1	CASRPGQGAFAEQFF	TGTGCCAGCAGACCCGGACAGGGGGCTTTCGCCGAGCAGTTCTTC
TRBV11-2	TRBJ2-7	TRBD2	CASSLAGGAAGEQYF	TGTGCCAGCAGCTTAGCGGGGGGGGCCGCCGGCGAGCAGTACTTC
TRBV2	TRBJ1-2	.	CASSPGWERSTLRGYTF	TGTGCCAGCAGCCCGGGATGGGAAAGGAGCACCCTCCGGGGCTACACCTTC
TRBV6-1	TRBJ1-5	TRBD1	CASSGQGEGQPQHF	TGTGCCAGCAGTGGACAGGGGGAAGGTCAGCCCCAGCATTTT
TRBV2	TRBJ1-2	TRBD1	CASSPQGADYGYTF	TGTGCCAGCAGTCCACAGGGGGCCGACTATGGCTACACCTTC
TRBV5-4	TRBJ1-1	TRBD1	CASSSWTGVLNTEAFF	TGTGCCAGCAGCTCTTGGACAGGGGTATTGAACACTGAAGCTTTCTTT
TRBV6-4	TRBJ2-1	.	CASSESSNSYNEQFF	TGTGCCAGCAGTGAATCATCCAACTCCTACAATGAGCAGTTCTTC
TRBV18	TRBJ1-3	.	CASSRGASSGNTIYF	TGTGCCAGCTCGCGAGGCGCGAGCTCTGGAAACACCATATATTTT
TRBV6-6	TRBJ1-1	.	CASSYSGARGEAFF	TGTGCCAGCAGTTACTCGGGGGCGCGTGGTGAAGCTTTCTTT
TRBV6-5	TRBJ1-6	.	CASSYESTGDSPLHF	TGTGCCAGCAGTTACGAGTCGACAGGCGATTCACCCCTCCACTTT
TRBV6-5	TRBJ1-5	TRBD1	CASRSGTGSNQPQHF	TGTGCCAGCAGATCCGGGACAGGGAGCAATCAGCCCCAGCATTTT
TRBV5-1	TRBJ1-6	.	CASSPSGGGSPLHF	TGCGCCAGCAGCCCGTCGGGGGGCGGTTCACCCCTCCACTTT
TRBV27	TRBJ1-6	.	CASSPNEGSPLHF	TGTGCCAGCAGCCCTAATGAGGGCTCACCCCTCCACTTT
TRBV7-8	TRBJ1-2	.	CASSRRDKGPNYGYTF	TGTGCCAGCAGCCGAAGGGACAAGGGACCCAACTATGGCTACACCTTC
TRBV18	TRBJ2-7	.	CASSPPTSSYEQYF	TGTGCCAGCTCACCCCCGACATCTTCCTACGAGCAGTACTTC
TRBV29-1	TRBJ1-1	.	CSVDTGVDTEAFF	TGCAGCGTTGATACGGGGGTCGACACTGAAGCTTTCTTT
TRBV5-1	TRBJ1-1	TRBD1	CASSPATGGVGAFF	TGCGCCAGCAGCCCGGCTACAGGGGGGGTGGGAGCTTTCTTT
TRBV13	TRBJ1-2	.	CASSSNSNYGYTF	TGTGCCAGCAGCTCAAACAGTAACTATGGCTACACCTTC
TRBV2	TRBJ1-1	.	CASRPHPEGTTEAFF	TGTGCCAGCAGGCCCCACCCAGAGGGAACCACTGAAGCTTTCTTT
TRBV19	TRBJ2-7	.	CASSIRGSTYEQYF	TGTGCCAGTAGTATCAGGGGAAGCACCTACGAGCAGTACTTC
TRBV28	TRBJ2-3	TRBD1	CATGTGLTDTQYF	TGTGCCACCGGGACAGGGTTAACAGATACGCAGTATTTT
TRBV7-8	TRBJ2-4	.	CASSFGLGQQNIQYF	TGTGCCAGCAGCTTCGGACTTGGGCAGCAAAACATTCAGTACTTC
TRBV5-1	TRBJ2-5	TRBD2	CASSLGSSGNQETQYF	TGCGCCAGCAGCTTGGGATCTAGCGGTAACCAAGAGACCCAGTACTTC
TRBV11-3	TRBJ1-1	.	CASSLQREMFF	TGTGCCAGCAGCTTACAGAGGGAGATGTTCTTT
TRBV6-5	TRBJ1-2	TRBD1	CASRVGQGAGYGYTF	TGTGCCAGCAGAGTTGGACAGGGAGCAGGGTATGGCTACACCTTC
TRBV7-9	TRBJ2-3	.	CASSLAGPDTQYF	TGTGCCAGCAGCTTAGCGGGGCCTGATACGCAGTATTTT
TRBV5-1	TRBJ2-7	.	CASSLEPPSTSSPLEQYF	TGCGCCAGCAGCTTGGAGCCGCCCTCCACTAGCAGCCCTCTGGAGCAGTACTTC
TRBV7-8	TRBJ1-1	.	CASSLGSREGTEAFF	TGTGCCAGCAGCTTAGGAAGCCGGGAAGGCACTGAAGCTTTCTTT
TRBV7-9	TRBJ2-1	TRBD1	CASSLLGTEAYNEQFF	TGTGCCAGCAGCCTCCTCGGGACAGAAGCCTACAATGAGCAGTTCTTC
TRBV5-6	TRBJ1-5	.	CASSLAERGHQPQHF	TGTGCCAGCAGCTTGGCCGAAAGGGGCCATCAGCCCCAGCATTTT
TRBV19	TRBJ1-5	TRBD1	CASAGTGGVQPQHF	TGTGCCAGCGCCGGGACAGGGGGTGTCCAGCCCCAGCATTTT
TRBV6-5	TRBJ1-2	.	CASSYHNYGYTF	TGTGCCAGCAGTTACCATAACTATGGCTACACCTTC
TRBV5-6	TRBJ1-2	.	CASSLRSYGYTF	TGTGCCAGCAGCTTGCGTTCCTATGGCTACACCTTC
TRBV7-2	TRBJ2-7	TRBD1	CASSQGTGVSEQYF	TGTGCCAGCAGTCAAGGGACAGGGGTGAGCGAGCAGTACTTC
TRBV29-1	TRBJ1-2	.	CSVEQGPNYGYTF	TGCAGCGTTGAGCAGGGGCCGAACTATGGCTACACCTTC
TRBV6-5	TRBJ2-3	TRBD2	CASSSDSGGGTDTQYF	TGTGCCAGCAGTTCAGATAGCGGGGGAGGCACAGATACGCAGTATTTT
TRBV5-1	TRBJ2-1	.	CASSLVISGDNEQFF	TGCGCCAGCAGCTTGGTTATTTCAGGGGACAATGAGCAGTTCTTC
TRBV5-4	TRBJ2-7	TRBD2	CASRERGGAYEQYF	TGTGCCAGCAGGGAGCGGGGGGGTGCCTACGAGCAGTACTTC